The rows below give T cell receptor beta chains drawn from one sample of a study of blood T cell repertoires in COVID-19. This table comes from immunoSEQ multiplex PCR, and its TCRdb copy is limited to in-frame clones, with some not included. Of around 30,000 clones listed, 87% are singletons. Sequences were obtained from peripheral blood. These TCRs come from a man in his sixties with active COVID-19. Both conserved end residues are trimmed from each CDR3. D genes are given only for firm matches.

v_gene	d_gene	j_gene	CDR3aa
TRBV29-1	TRBD1	TRBJ1-3	SVEDGTGGSGNTIY
TRBV7-9	TRBD2	TRBJ2-5	ASSLVSGGSETQY
TRBV7-2	TRBD2	TRBJ2-3	ASSKRPGLAGDTQY
TRBV6-5	NA	TRBJ1-1	ASRPQRGMNTEAF
TRBV7-2	NA	TRBJ1-2	ASSLGNTGNGYT
TRBV11-1	NA	TRBJ1-2	ASSYSGYGYT
TRBV29-1	NA	TRBJ1-1	SVDRGSHYTEAF
TRBV20-1	TRBD2	TRBJ2-1	STSAGTSQF
TRBV6-5	TRBD1	TRBJ2-3	ASGDRGWDTQY
TRBV7-2	TRBD2	TRBJ2-7	ASSFQRERGEQY
TRBV12-3/TRBV12-4	NA	TRBJ2-3	ASSLARGDTQY
TRBV9	TRBD2	TRBJ2-1	ASSLGLAGTSPYNEQF
TRBV5-4	TRBD2	TRBJ2-2	ASSPGGGTTGELF
TRBV6-2/TRBV6-3	TRBD1	TRBJ2-1	ASSYGGTGALAEQF
TRBV5-1	NA	TRBJ1-4	ASSTGTSNEKLF
TRBV2	TRBD2	TRBJ2-3	ASSERGGTSGSTDTQY
TRBV9	NA	TRBJ1-5	ASSGTGNQPQH
TRBV7-2	NA	TRBJ1-1	ASSSQRGNTEAF
TRBV25-1	NA	TRBJ1-3	ASSDFDRGNTIY
TRBV14	NA	TRBJ2-5	ASSQVGGRRETQY
TRBV5-1	TRBD2	TRBJ2-3	ASSPSGSLTDTQY
TRBV5-1	TRBD1	TRBJ1-2	ASSHEGQVYGYT
TRBV6-5	TRBD2	TRBJ2-7	ASSYSGTSGGYEQY
TRBV29-1	TRBD1	TRBJ2-7	SVETGGAGYEQY
TRBV5-1	TRBD2	TRBJ2-1	ASSYETSGDWEQF
TRBV6-5	TRBD2	TRBJ2-7	ASSSPAGISYEQY
TRBV10-3	TRBD1	TRBJ1-4	AISRTGASNEKLF
TRBV6-5	TRBD1	TRBJ1-1	ASRQGTEAF
TRBV19	NA	TRBJ1-5	ASTLGRVGQPQH
TRBV29-1	NA	TRBJ2-3	SVEGSYVPTDTQY
TRBV19	NA	TRBJ2-1	ASTPDWTVDEQF
TRBV27	TRBD1	TRBJ2-1	ASGARGPYNEQF
TRBV18	NA	TRBJ2-3	ASSPRGQSTDTQY
TRBV2	NA	TRBJ1-1	AEGDRYTEAF
TRBV11-2	NA	TRBJ1-6	ASSLDSGLSPLH
TRBV5-8	TRBD1	TRBJ2-5	ASSWTGGLETQY
TRBV5-4	NA	TRBJ2-1	ASSLGPGSSSYNEQF
TRBV7-9	TRBD1	TRBJ1-6	ASSSWTGGDSPLH
TRBV5-5	NA	TRBJ2-2	ASSLVAPNTGELF
TRBV20-1	NA	TRBJ1-6	SASSDSLNSPLH
TRBV19	NA	TRBJ1-1	ASRVQGTNTEAF
TRBV6-5	TRBD1	TRBJ2-7	ASSYWTGESEQY
TRBV5-5	TRBD1	TRBJ2-5	ASNLQGADETQY
TRBV5-5	TRBD1	TRBJ1-3	ASSLGTGERGNTIY
TRBV5-4	NA	TRBJ1-2	ASSITGDVVGGYT
TRBV5-4	TRBD2	TRBJ2-3	ASSLEISGGGTDTQY
TRBV19	NA	TRBJ1-2	ASSPPGGTNYGYT